This note documents a single T cell receptor beta chain sequence. Its matching antigen is unknown. CDR1 is SGHNT and CDR2 is YYREEE in the germline V gene (reference sequence). The CDR3 extends over 12 amino acids. J lost 12 bases, V lost 2 bases, and 5 bases had no gene match. One entry per CDR3 protein results from TCRdb running MiXCR on the reads. The sample gives around 81,000 distinct CDR3 sequences, around 40% of which show up once; approximately 95% is in the top ten. This record belongs to a study of T cell repertoires in cytomegalovirus infection. The sequenced sample was CD8+ T cells from cultured PBMCs, obtained from culture after CMV antigen stimulation. The V gene is TRBV5-4, the J gene TRBJ2-5, with 9 bases aligning to TRBD1. The source is a human donor in good health (CMV status not recorded). Some clones in this sample may be carry-over from other donors' samples. The CDR3 DNA follows: TGTGCCAGCAGCTTTGGACAGGGGCGGAAGTACTTC. Its translation: CASSFGQGRKYF.